The present T cell receptor (beta chain) was sequenced within a study of blood T cell repertoires in COVID-19. Data came from immunoSEQ multiplex PCR; TCRdb stores just in-frame clones and leaves some out. The profile shows around 330,000 clones, around 85% of them singletons. Sequenced material: PBMCs or T cells enriched from blood (not recorded which). The TCR comes from a woman aged 25 to 39 who had been exposed to COVID-19.

The CDR3 protein is CASSRPTGPAGNTIYF. CDR3 nucleotides: TGTGCCAGCAGTCGCCCCACAGGTCCCGCTGGAAACACCATATATTTT. The chain has TRBV28 and TRBJ1-3; D perhaps matches TRBD1 (5 bases). Trimming shortened V by 5 bases and J by 2 bases, and 16 bases separated the two germline ends. Germline CDR1 and CDR2: MDHEN and SYDVKM. The CDR3 length is 16 residues.